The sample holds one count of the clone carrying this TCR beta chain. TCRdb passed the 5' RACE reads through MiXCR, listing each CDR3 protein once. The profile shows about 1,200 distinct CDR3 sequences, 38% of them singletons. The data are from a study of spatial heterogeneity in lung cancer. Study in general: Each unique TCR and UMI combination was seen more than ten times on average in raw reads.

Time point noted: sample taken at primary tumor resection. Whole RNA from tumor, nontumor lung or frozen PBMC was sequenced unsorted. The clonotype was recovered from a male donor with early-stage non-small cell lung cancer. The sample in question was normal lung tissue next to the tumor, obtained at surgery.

In DNA form, the CDR3 reads TGTGCCAGCAGCTTAGCCAGGGGGCGTTCTGAAGCTTTCTTT. As protein: CASSLARGRSEAFF. This rearrangement joins TRBV7-2 to TRBJ1-1; 8 positions match TRBD1. The V and J ends lost 0 bases and 6 bases, in that order; junction bases with no gene match: 3. The CDR3 is 14 amino acids. CDR1 and CDR2 from the germline V gene are SGHTA and FQGNSA.